The count of the clone carrying this TCR beta chain is one. One end of the junction does not line up with germline, which may come from a read error. These data originate in a study of blood T cell repertoires in COVID-19. Turning to the study itself: T cells, B-cell-depleted T cells, or PBMCs supplied cDNA or gDNA.

This CDR3 contains 14 residues. The V gene's germline CDR1 is SGHTA and CDR2 FQGNSA. The authors' processing: Estimation of nucleated cell counts relied on the amplification of reference gene primers. The repertoire was sequenced with immunoSEQ multiplex PCR; TCRdb's copy has only in-frame clones and lacks some. V and J calls and clone size are as listed in that table; D and trimming were resolved from the DNA. The sample holds about 220,000 clones, roughly 85% seen once. This chain joins TRBV7-2 and TRBJ2-7, with a tentative D call TRBD2 (6 bases). The sequenced sample was peripheral blood. This clonotype originated in a woman in her seventies with COVID-19, enrolled during active disease. CDR3 sequence: CASNLVGSGYEQYF. DNA for the CDR3: TGTGCCAGCAACTTAGTTGGTAGCGGCTACGAGCAGTACTTC.